The 23 T cell receptor beta chains listed next were all sequenced from one sample in a study of T cell repertoires in cytomegalovirus infection. One entry per CDR3 protein results from TCRdb running MiXCR on the reads. The sample contains 150,000 or so distinct CDR3 sequences, about a quarter of which appear only once. Sequencing used PBMCs. Every receptor here comes from a human donor in good health (CMV status not recorded). Some clones in this sample may be carry-over from other donors' samples.

The rearrangement links TRBV11-2 to TRBJ2-6; tentatively, D is TRBD1 (6 bases). The CDR3 runs to 15 residues. The V end lost 3 bases, the J end lost 2 bases, and 8 bases lay between the germline ends. CDR1 and CDR2 from the germline V gene are SGHAT and FQNNGV. The CDR3 sequence is CASSFQGPGANVLTF. The CDR3, as DNA: TGTGCCAGCAGCTTCCAGGGGCCTGGGGCCAACGTCCTGACTTTC.

The chain couples TRBV20-1 to TRBJ1-2; 7 nucleotides align to TRBD1. Germline assignment: CDR1 DFQATT and CDR2 SNEGSKA (reference sequence). CDR3 length equals 13 residues. V lost 0 bases, J lost 9 bases, and 7 bases stayed unmatched. CDR3 region: CSARDPGTARYTF. The CDR3 DNA reads as TGCAGTGCTAGAGATCCGGGGACAGCCCGCTACACCTTC.

V gene TRBV6-1 combines with J gene TRBJ2-7; tentatively, D is TRBD1 (5 bases). Trimming cost V 7 bases and J 2 bases, with 12 bases left between them. This CDR3 contains 13 residues. CDR1 and CDR2 (germline): MNHNS, SASEGT. This CDR3 is CASTPDRTYEQYF. The CDR3 bases are TGTGCCAGCACCCCAGACAGAACCTACGAGCAGTACTTC.

The chain uses TRBV15 and TRBJ1-6; maybe TRBD1 (5 bases). V dropped 3 bases and J dropped 4 bases, with 13 bases sitting between them. The CDR3 contains 16 residues. The germline gives CDR1 LNHNV, CDR2 YYDKDF (reference sequence). CDR3: CATSRAPAGYNSPLHF. The CDR3 DNA reads TGTGCCACCAGCAGGGCCCCGGCAGGGTATAATTCACCCCTCCACTTT. The full variable domain, with the rest looked up from reference TRBV15 and TRBJ1-6, is DAMVIQNPRYQVTQFGKPVTLSCSQTLNHNVMYWYQQKSSQAPKLLFHYYDKDFNNEADTPDNFQSRRPNTSFCFLDIRSPGLGDTAMYLCATSRAPAGYNSPLHFGNGTRLTVT.

The sample holds a few counts of this clonotype. The rearrangement links TRBV29-1 to TRBJ1-5; TRBD1 matches 8 bases. The CDR3 runs to 13 residues. The germline V gene has CDR1 SQVTM and CDR2 ANQGSEA. With 1 base clipped from V and 4 bases from J, the junction kept 0 bases outside the gene matches. The CDR3 DNA follows: TGCAGCGTTGAAGGGACAGGGAATCAGCCCCAGCATTTT. It yields the protein CSVEGTGNQPQHF. Full variable domain (remainder filled in from reference TRBV29-1 and TRBJ1-5): SAVISQKPSRDICQRGTSLTIQCQVDSQVTMMFWYRQQPGQSLTLIATANQGSEATYESGFVIDKFPISRPNLTFSTLTVSNMSPEDSSIYLCSVEGTGNQPQHFGDGTRLSIL.

This clonotype appeared many times. CDR3 in DNA: TGTGCCAGCAGCTTAGCCCTGGGGGGTTCCAAGGGGGAGACCCAGTACTTC. Translated, it gives CASSLALGGSKGETQYF. The chain uses TRBV7-2 and TRBJ2-5, with TRBD2 as a possible D gene (6 bases). The germline V and J ends were trimmed by 0 bases and 5 bases, with 19 bases remaining between them. The CDR3 has 17 residues. Germline V lookup: CDR1 SGHTA, CDR2 FQGNSA. Using reference TRBV7-2 and TRBJ2-5 for the parts outside the CDR3, the full variable domain is GAGVSQSPSNKVTEKGKDVELRCDPISGHTALYWYRQSLGQGLEFLIYFQGNSAPDKSGLPSDRFSAERTGGSVSTLTIQRTQQEDSAVYLCASSLALGGSKGETQYFGPGTRLLVL.

This clonotype was seen more than once but under ten times. The J gene is TRBJ2-1, the V gene TRBV6-2 or TRBV6-3; unclear D gene. The CDR3 has 14 residues. Trimming pared 0 bases from V and 7 bases from J, leaving 10 bases between. Germline V gene lookup returns CDR1 MNHEY and CDR2 SVGEGT. CDR3 loop: CASSYSKLGNEQFF. The CDR3 nucleotides read TGTGCCAGCAGTTACTCGAAATTAGGGAATGAGCAGTTCTTC.

V and J are TRBV27 and TRBJ2-7; D ambiguous. Germline values: CDR1 MNHEY, CDR2 SMNVEV (reference sequence). This CDR3 has 13 amino acids. V shed 5 bases and J shed 4 bases, with 12 bases lying between them. CDR3 residues: CASSPPLGYEQYF. The CDR3 DNA follows: TGTGCCAGCAGTCCCCCTTTGGGATACGAGCAGTACTTC.

The chain carries TRBV6-2 or TRBV6-3 and TRBJ2-7, with D perhaps TRBD1 or TRBD2 (5 bases each). This CDR3 spans 14 amino acids. From germline, CDR1 is MNHEY and CDR2 SVGEGT. The ends were cut back, 0 bases at V and 4 bases at J, with 10 bases in the middle. This CDR3 is CASSYSGGRYEQYF. In DNA, the CDR3 is TGTGCCAGCAGTTACTCTGGGGGTAGGTACGAGCAGTACTTC.

This clonotype was observed many times. V and J are TRBV7-6 and TRBJ1-5, with a tentative D call TRBD1 (6 bases). The CDR3 extends over 15 amino acids. The V end was cut by 3 bases, the J end by 5 bases, with 14 bases between. Germline V gives CDR1 SGHVS, CDR2 FNYEAQ. The chain's CDR3 is CASSFRAGVDQPQHF. CDR3 sequence (DNA): TGTGCCAGCAGCTTTAGGGCAGGGGTGGATCAGCCCCAGCATTTT.

About this clonotype: In this CDR3 the conserved last residue, phenylalanine or tryptophan, is missing, so a read error is likely. The V gene is TRBV19, the J gene TRBJ2-1; TRBD2 is a possible D gene (6 bases). Trimming shortened V by 6 bases and J by 0 bases, and 15 bases separated the two germline ends. The CDR3 covers 16 residues. Germline V gene data show CDR1 as LNHDA and CDR2 as SQIVND (reference sequence). The CDR3 DNA is TGTGCCAGTAGCCTCTACGGGGGTCTCTCCTACAATGAGCAGTTCTTA. Amino acid sequence: CASSLYGGLSYNEQFL.

The sample holds many counts of this clonotype. The chain carries TRBV27 and TRBJ2-1; 15 bases are shared with TRBD2. The CDR3 runs to 18 residues. V was pared by 3 bases and J by 4 bases, with 7 bases of the junction left unmatched. CDR1 is MNHEY, CDR2 SMNVEV, per germline (reference sequence). In DNA form, the CDR3 reads TGTGCCAGCAGTTTCTGGACTAGCGGGAGGGCAGCGTACAATGAGCAGTTCTTC. This sequence encodes CASSFWTSGRAAYNEQFF.

There are a few counts of this clonotype. The rearrangement links TRBV12-3 or TRBV12-4 to TRBJ1-5; weak D call: TRBD1 (6 bases). The length of the CDR3 is 14 residues. V was trimmed by 3 bases and J by 3 bases, leaving 9 bases between them. CDR3 sequence reads: CASSFGGPNQPQHF. In DNA form, the CDR3 reads TGTGCCAGCAGTTTCGGGGGGCCCAATCAGCCCCAGCATTTT.

The V and J genes are TRBV28 and TRBJ1-2; D possibly corresponds to TRBD1 (6 bases). This CDR3 comprises 13 residues. V dropped 6 bases and J dropped 8 bases, with 16 bases sitting between them. Germline V gives CDR1 MDHEN, CDR2 SYDVKM. The CDR3 loop reads CASSPWDIRGYTF. CDR3 DNA sequence: TGTGCCAGCAGCCCCTGGGACATCCGGGGCTACACCTTC.

This clonotype was counted ten times or more. The chain employs TRBV2 and TRBJ1-2; D not resolved. Germline V gene lookup returns CDR1 SNHLY and CDR2 FYNNEI. The CDR3 is 15 residues long. V was cut by 0 bases and J by 3 bases, with 11 bases left in between. The CDR3 loop reads CASSEAGNQHYGYTF. CDR3 sequence (DNA): TGTGCCAGCAGTGAAGCCGGCAACCAACACTATGGCTACACCTTC.

This CDR3 reads CASSGTGELASYNEQFF. The CDR3 region has the DNA TGTGCCAGCAGCGGAACGGGAGAACTAGCATCCTACAATGAGCAGTTCTTC. This sequence joins TRBV5-4 and TRBJ2-1; tentative D call: TRBD2 (6 bases). Per the germline V gene, CDR1 is SGHNT and CDR2 is YYREEE (reference sequence). This CDR3 contains 17 residues. Trimming took off 4 bases at V and 1 base at J, with 18 bases between the two ends.

This clonotype was detected only a few times. The chain uses TRBV6-4 and TRBJ2-3; D is perhaps TRBD1 (6 bases). V was cut by 3 bases and J by 2 bases, with 9 bases left in between. This CDR3 contains 14 residues. CDR1 and CDR2 (germline): MRHNA, SNTAGT. The CDR3 is CASSEQGPTDTQYF. The CDR3 DNA follows: TGTGCCAGCAGTGAACAGGGTCCCACAGATACGCAGTATTTT.

This rearrangement joins TRBV28 to TRBJ1-1; 7 bases are a match to TRBD1. V shed 3 bases and J 3 bases; nucleotides not matched to a gene: 10. This CDR3 region has 16 residues. Germline CDR1 is MDHEN and CDR2 is SYDVKM. Here the CDR3 reads CASSFEGASGDTEAFF. In nucleotides, the CDR3 is TGTGCCAGCAGTTTCGAGGGGGCCTCTGGGGACACTGAAGCTTTCTTT.

The CDR3 loop is CASSTGGQGGQETQYF. The CDR3 DNA is TGTGCCAGCAGTACTGGCGGACAGGGAGGTCAAGAGACCCAGTACTTC. This sequence joins TRBV12-3 or TRBV12-4 and TRBJ2-5; 8 bases map to TRBD1. The junction had 10 bases not matched to a gene; V was cut back by 5 bases and J by 2 bases. CDR3 size: 16 residues.

V and J are TRBV6-6 and TRBJ2-2; perhaps TRBD2 as D (7 bases). Trimming removed 8 bases from V and 7 bases from J, with 17 bases in between. Per germline, CDR1 MNHNY and CDR2 SVGAGI (reference sequence). This CDR3 contains 14 residues. The CDR3: CASLTGGAGGELFF. The CDR3, as DNA: TGTGCCAGCTTGACGGGGGGCGCAGGCGGGGAGCTGTTTTTT.

The chain couples TRBV20-1 to TRBJ2-1; 7 bases map to TRBD2. The CDR3 length is 14 residues. Germline CDR1 is DFQATT and CDR2 is SNEGSKA (reference sequence). J gave up 0 bases and V 6 bases, and 5 bases lay outside the gene matches. The CDR3 here is CSARRGDSYNEQFF. CDR3 DNA sequence: TGCAGTGCCCGTCGGGGGGACTCCTACAATGAGCAGTTCTTC.

The chain uses TRBV6-1 and TRBJ2-6, with D possibly being TRBD1 (6 bases). Germline V gene data show CDR1 as MNHNS and CDR2 as SASEGT. V lost 6 bases to trimming and J lost 0 bases, with 15 bases between them. The CDR3 is 17 amino acids. The CDR3 coding sequence is TGTGCCAGCAGGACACAGGGCTCCAGCTCTGGGGCCAACGTCCTGACTTTC. Its translation is CASRTQGSSSGANVLTF.

About this clonotype: It may be a read error: a sequence one base away is much more abundant. The DNA of the CDR3 is TGTGCCAGCAGTCAAACGGTAGCCAAAAACATTCATTACTTC. As protein: CASSQTVAKNIHYF. The V call is TRBV7-9, the J call TRBJ2-4; no clear D. Germline loops: CDR1 SEHNR, CDR2 FQNEAQ (reference sequence). The CDR3 totals 14 residues. The full variable domain, in which reference TRBV7-9 and TRBJ2-4 provide the parts outside the CDR3, is DTGVSQNPRHKITKRGQNVTFRCDPISEHNRLYWYRQTLGQGPEFLTYFQNEAQLEKSRLLSDRFSAERPKGSFSTLEIQRTEQGDSAMYLCASSQTVAKNIHYFGAGTRLSVL.